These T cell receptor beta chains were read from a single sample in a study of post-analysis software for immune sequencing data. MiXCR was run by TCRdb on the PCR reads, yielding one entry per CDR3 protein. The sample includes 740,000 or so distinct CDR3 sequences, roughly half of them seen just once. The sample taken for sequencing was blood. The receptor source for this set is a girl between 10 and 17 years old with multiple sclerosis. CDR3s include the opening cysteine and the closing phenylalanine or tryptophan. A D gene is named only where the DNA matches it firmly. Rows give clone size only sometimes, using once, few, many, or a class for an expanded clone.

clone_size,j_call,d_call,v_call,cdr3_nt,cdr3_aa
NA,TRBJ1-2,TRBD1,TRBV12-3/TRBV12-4,TGTGCCAGCAGTTTGGGACAGCTAACCTATGGCTACACCTTC,CASSLGQLTYGYTF
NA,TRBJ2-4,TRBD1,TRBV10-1,TGCGCCAGCAGCGATTCAGGGGGCAAGGCCAAAAACATTCAGTACTTC,CASSDSGGKAKNIQYF
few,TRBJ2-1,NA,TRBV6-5,TGTGCCAGCAGTTCCCTAACTAGTGGGCGCTACAACGAGCAGTTCTTC,CASSSLTSGRYNEQFF
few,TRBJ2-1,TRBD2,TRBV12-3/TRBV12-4,TGTGCCAGCAGTTTTGGACTAGTCACCAATGAGCAGTTCTTC,CASSFGLVTNEQFF
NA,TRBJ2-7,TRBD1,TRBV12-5,TGTGCTAGTGGTTTGGTAGCCGGGACAGGGGGGAGCGAGCAGTACTTC,CASGLVAGTGGSEQYF
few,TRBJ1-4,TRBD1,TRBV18,TGTGCCAGCTCACCACGACAGGGCGCGACTGAAAAACTGTTTTTT,CASSPRQGATEKLFF
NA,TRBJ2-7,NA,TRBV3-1,TGTGCCAGCAGCCATTCAGGACTCAGCTCCTACGAGCAGTACTTC,CASSHSGLSSYEQYF
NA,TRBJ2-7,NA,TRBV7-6,TGTGCCAGCAGCTTATACCAGGAGAGGGAGCAGTACTTC,CASSLYQEREQYF
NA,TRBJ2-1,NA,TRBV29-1,TGCAGCTCCGCCGGCGGGGCCTTCTCCCCCTACAATGAGCAGTTCTTC,CSSAGGAFSPYNEQFF
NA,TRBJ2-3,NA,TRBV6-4,TGTGCCAGCAGGGACGGATTAAACACAGATACGCAGTATTTT,CASRDGLNTDTQYF
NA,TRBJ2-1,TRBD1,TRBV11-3,TGTGCCAGCAGCTTAGCTTTGGGGGGCGCAGGGGGCTGGAATGAGCAGTTCTTC,CASSLALGGAGGWNEQFF
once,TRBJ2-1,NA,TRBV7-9,TGTGCCAGCAGCCCCAACAGGGGAGGGGCCAATGAGCAGTTCTTC,CASSPNRGGANEQFF
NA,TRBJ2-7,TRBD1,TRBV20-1,TGCAGTGCTGGAGACAGGGGGCAGTCCTACGAGCAGTACTTC,CSAGDRGQSYEQYF
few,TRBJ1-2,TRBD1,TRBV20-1,TGCAGTGCTAGAGACGGGACAGGCTATGGCTACACCTTC,CSARDGTGYGYTF
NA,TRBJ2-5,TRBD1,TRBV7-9,TGTGCCAGCAGCCGTTCTCCGGGACAGAGAACGACCCAGTACTTC,CASSRSPGQRTTQYF
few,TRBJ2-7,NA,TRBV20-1,TGCAGTGCTAGGGGTGCGGCTCCCGGCGAGCAGTACTTC,CSARGAAPGEQYF
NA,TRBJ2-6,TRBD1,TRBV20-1,TGCAGTGCTCCGACAGGGAGTTCTGGGGCCAACGTCCTGACTTTC,CSAPTGSSGANVLTF
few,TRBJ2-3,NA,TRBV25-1,TGTGCCAGTCGAGAGACAAAGGGACCAGATACGCAGTATTTT,CASRETKGPDTQYF
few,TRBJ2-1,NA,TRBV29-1,TGCAGCGAGACAGTACACAATGAGCAGTTCTTC,CSETVHNEQFF
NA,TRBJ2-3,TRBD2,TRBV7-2,TGTGCCAGCAGCTTAGAGGCTAGCGGAAAGATGAGAGATACGCAGTATTTT,CASSLEASGKMRDTQYF
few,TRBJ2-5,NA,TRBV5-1,TGCGCCAGCAGCTTGGCCTCCCTGGGGAAAGAGACCCAGTACTTC,CASSLASLGKETQYF